The 17 T cell receptor beta chains presented below share a single source sample, sequenced in a study of T cell changes during pregnancy in multiple sclerosis. TCRdb's copy holds only in-frame clones and misses some; the assay was immunoSEQ multiplex PCR. The sample yields about 69,000 clones, 85% to 95% seen once. The specimen was peripheral blood, collected in the third trimester of pregnancy. Receptors were obtained from a female donor in good health, enrolled as a control in a pregnancy study.

This clone appeared a single time. V usage is TRBV9 and J usage is TRBJ2-3, with D maybe TRBD2 (6 bases). The CDR3 totals 16 residues. Germline CDR1 and CDR2: SGDLS and YYNGEE. Trimming removed 2 bases at V and 0 bases at J, with 13 bases between. The CDR3 sequence is CASSVTQSGSTDTQYF. In DNA form, the CDR3 reads TGTGCCAGCAGCGTTACACAGAGCGGGAGCACAGATACGCAGTATTTT.

The gene calls are TRBV5-6 and TRBJ2-1; 8 bases align to TRBD1. Trimming removed 2 bases from V and 2 bases from J; junction bases left unmatched: 3. CDR3 size: 15 residues. From germline, CDR1 is SGHDT and CDR2 YYEEEE. In nucleotides, the CDR3 is TGTGCCAGCAGCTTACAGGGGGTGGCCTACAATGAGCAGTTCTTC. It specifies CASSLQGVAYNEQFF.

The chain recombines TRBV4-3 with TRBJ1-3; D perhaps matches TRBD1 (5 bases). The CDR3 totals 15 residues. Between the trimmed V and J ends, which lost 3 bases and 1 base, there was a span of 10 bases. CDR1 and CDR2 from the germline V gene are LGHNA and YSLEER. The CDR3 sequence: CASSQDQGSGNTIYF. The CDR3 DNA reads as TGCGCCAGCAGCCAGGACCAGGGATCTGGAAACACCATATATTTT.

This sequence joins TRBV7-2 and TRBJ2-4; 8 nucleotides match TRBD2. In germline, CDR1 is SGHTA, CDR2 FQGNSA. The CDR3 length is 16 residues. V lost 2 bases and J lost 3; bases outside the gene matches: 6. CDR3 DNA sequence: TGTGCCAGCAGCTTATCGGGGGGGTGGGGCAAAAACATTCAGTACTTC. This encodes CASSLSGGWGKNIQYF.

The gene calls are TRBV9 and TRBJ1-6; possible D gene TRBD1, 5 bases. Germline V gives CDR1 SGDLS, CDR2 YYNGEE. The length of the CDR3 is 15 residues. V was pared by 0 bases and J by 7 bases, with 11 bases between. The chain's CDR3 is CASSVAGADNSPLHF. DNA for the CDR3: TGTGCCAGCAGCGTAGCTGGGGCAGACAATTCACCCCTCCACTTT.

V is TRBV27 and J is TRBJ2-2, with a weak D call TRBD2 (6 bases). The germline V gene encodes CDR1 MNHEY and CDR2 SMNVEV (reference sequence). The CDR3 totals 14 residues. V gave up 4 bases and J gave up 7 bases, with 13 bases separating them. CDR3 bases: TGTGCCAGCAGTTCGGCGGGGTATATCGGGGAGCTGTTTTTT. Translation: CASSSAGYIGELFF.

The gene calls are TRBV6-5 and TRBJ2-7; a possible D gene is TRBD1 (6 bases). CDR1 is MNHEY and CDR2 is SVGAGI in the germline V gene. The CDR3 length is 15 residues. Trimming stripped 2 bases from V and 2 bases from J, with 13 bases between. Here the CDR3 reads CASSYATGQPYEQYF. The CDR3 DNA follows: TGTGCCAGCAGTTACGCGACGGGACAACCCTACGAGCAGTACTTC.

The rearrangement uses TRBV5-3 and TRBJ1-2, with D possibly TRBD1 on 6 matching bases. TRBV5-3 is marked as an open reading frame, function uncertain. The V gene lost 7 bases and the J gene lost 2 bases, with 21 bases spanning the gap. The CDR3 contains 16 residues. The CDR3 protein is CARDTRPGEGNYGYTF. CDR3 bases: TGTGCCAGAGATACAAGACCAGGGGAAGGGAACTATGGCTACACCTTC.

V usage is TRBV2 and J usage is TRBJ1-2, with D perhaps TRBD1 (6 bases). V lost 9 bases to trimming and J lost 6 bases, with 20 bases between them. CDR1 and CDR2 (germline): SNHLY, FYNNEI. The CDR3 sequence is 14 residues long. DNA for the CDR3: TGTGCCAGTTCTGAACAGGGTGGAGGCGATGGCTACACCTTC. Its translation is CASSEQGGGDGYTF.

The V and J genes are TRBV7-9 and TRBJ2-7; D is unresolved. The CDR3 length is 13 residues. Germline V gene data show CDR1 as SEHNR and CDR2 as FQNEAQ (reference sequence). The V end was cut by 5 bases, the J end by 5 bases, with 13 bases between. Here the CDR3 reads CASSPNRRDEQYF. In DNA form, the CDR3 reads TGTGCCAGCAGCCCAAATAGACGGGACGAGCAGTACTTC.

V usage is TRBV5-4 and J usage is TRBJ1-2, with 12 bases that match TRBD1. CDR3 length equals 18 residues. Germline values: CDR1 SGHNT, CDR2 YYREEE (reference sequence). Unmatched junction bases numbered 11, after V lost 0 bases and J lost 5 bases. The CDR3 DNA is TGTGCCAGCAGCTTGGACGGGACAGGGGGCGATTCGGCTTATGGCTACACCTTC. Its translation: CASSLDGTGGDSAYGYTF. Based on the CDR3 plus reference TRBV5-4 and TRBJ1-2, the full variable domain is ETGVTQSPTHLIKTRGQQVTLRCSSQSGHNTVSWYQQALGQGPQFIFQYYREEENGRGNFPPRFSGLQFPNYSSELNVNALELDDSALYLCASSLDGTGGDSAYGYTFGSGTRLTVV.

The chain has TRBV7-3 and TRBJ2-1; D is uncertain. V was trimmed by 3 bases and J by 8 bases, leaving 11 bases between them. The germline V gene has CDR1 SGHTA and CDR2 FQGTGA. The CDR3 sequence is 13 residues long. CDR3 sequence: CASSFQARDEQFF. The CDR3 coding sequence is TGTGCCAGCAGCTTCCAAGCACGCGATGAGCAGTTCTTC.

The V and J genes are TRBV5-1 and TRBJ2-7; possible D gene TRBD2, 5 bases. This CDR3 is 13 amino acids long. Looked up from germline, CDR1 is SGHRS and CDR2 is YFSETQ. V was pared by 4 bases and J by 4 bases, with 12 bases between. The CDR3 loop reads CASSGWESYEQYF. In DNA form, the CDR3 reads TGCGCCAGCAGCGGATGGGAGTCGTACGAGCAGTACTTC.

The chain couples TRBV5-1 to TRBJ1-4; no clear D gene. Germline values: CDR1 SGHRS, CDR2 YFSETQ. V gave up 0 bases and J gave up 6 bases, with 18 bases separating them. The CDR3 runs 17 residues. The CDR3 DNA is TGCGCCAGCAGCTTGGGACGGGAGGGAAGAGAGGATGAAAAACTGTTTTTT. This translates into CASSLGREGREDEKLFF.

The chain joins TRBV5-5 to TRBJ2-7; D is perhaps TRBD2 (6 bases). V lost 0 bases, J lost 4 bases, and 11 bases lay in between. The CDR3 totals 14 residues. Germline lookup yields CDR1 SGHKS and CDR2 YYEKEE (reference sequence). The CDR3 DNA follows: TGTGCCAGCAGCTTGGGCCCACGGGGGTACGAGCAGTACTTC. Its protein product is CASSLGPRGYEQYF.

This chain uses TRBV4-2 with TRBJ2-5; 8 nucleotides match TRBD1. V gave up 4 bases and J gave up 5 bases; unmatched junction bases: 3. The V gene's germline CDR1 is LGHNA and CDR2 YNFKEQ. CDR3 length: 13 residues. CDR3: CASSPGQGETQYF. The CDR3 DNA follows: TGTGCCAGCAGCCCAGGACAGGGTGAGACCCAGTACTTC.

CDR3 sequence reads: CATGPGGGNIEQYF. In nucleotides, the CDR3 is TGTGCCACCGGGCCGGGGGGAGGCAATATCGAGCAGTACTTC. The chain couples TRBV15 to TRBJ2-7; TRBD2 matches at 7 bases. The germline V gene encodes CDR1 LNHNV and CDR2 YYDKDF (reference sequence). V gave up 8 bases and J gave up 6 bases; unmatched junction bases: 13. The CDR3 spans 14 residues.